The 31 T cell receptor beta chains below all came from one sample that was sequenced in a study of T cell repertoires in cytomegalovirus infection. These receptors have no known antigen. Via MiXCR, TCRdb re-called the reads, giving one row per CDR3 protein. The profile covers about 350,000 distinct CDR3 sequences, with roughly 34% appearing a single time and approximately 15% taken by the ten largest. Sequencing was performed on cultured PBMCs, taken from culture after CMV antigen stimulation. The receptor set was obtained from a human donor in good health (CMV status not recorded). Some clones in this sample may be carry-over from other donors' samples.

The gene calls are TRBV3-1 and TRBJ1-6; D not resolved. The CDR3 runs to 14 residues. Per germline, CDR1 LGHDT and CDR2 YNNKEL (reference sequence). Trimming removed 1 base from V and 11 bases from J, with 12 bases in between. CDR3 nucleotide sequence: TGTGCCAGCAGCCAAGGGAAGAATTGGACACCCCTCCACTTT. Translating it yields CASSQGKNWTPLHF.

Note on this clonotype: One end of the junction varies from germline; a read error may be responsible. The chain employs TRBV27 and TRBJ1-2; 10 bases match TRBD1. Per the germline V gene, CDR1 is MNHEY and CDR2 is SMNVEV (reference sequence). The CDR3 loop spans 14 amino acids. The CDR3 protein is CASSTGTGVYGCTF. The CDR3 DNA reads as TGTGCCAGCAGTACCGGGACAGGGGTTTATGGCTGCACCTTC.

The J gene is TRBJ2-3, the V gene TRBV4-1, with 8 bases fitting TRBD2. CDR1 MGHRA and CDR2 YSYEKL come from the germline V gene. The CDR3 extends over 16 amino acids. Trimming removed 2 bases from V and 3 bases from J; junction bases left unmatched: 7. The DNA of the CDR3 is TGCGCCAGCAGCCAACTAGCGGGTCCAGGTACAGATACGCAGTATTTT. It specifies CASSQLAGPGTDTQYF.

This clonotype was counted between two and nine times. The rearrangement joins TRBV20-1 to TRBJ2-7; perhaps TRBD2 as D (6 bases). CDR1 DFQATT and CDR2 SNEGSKA come from the germline V gene (reference sequence). The CDR3 loop spans 15 amino acids. The V gene lost 6 bases and the J gene lost 2 bases, with 20 bases spanning the gap. The CDR3 region has the DNA TGCAGTGCAATCCGCCGGGACTTAACCCCCTACGAGCAGTACTTC. Protein: CSAIRRDLTPYEQYF.

This CDR3 reads CASSLLGGDTGELFF. CDR3 in DNA: TGTGCCAGTAGCCTGTTGGGGGGGGACACCGGGGAGCTGTTTTTT. This rearrangement joins TRBV19 to TRBJ2-2, with TRBD2 matching 7 bases. Germline assignment: CDR1 LNHDA and CDR2 SQIVND (reference sequence). CDR3 length equals 15 residues. The V gene end was trimmed by 6 bases and the J gene end by 3 bases; junction bases not matched to a gene: 7.

This rearrangement joins TRBV6-5 to TRBJ2-7; 9 positions match TRBD1. With V trimmed by 5 bases and J by 5 bases, 10 bases remained unmatched. CDR1 and CDR2 from the germline V gene are MNHEY and SVGAGI. The CDR3 length is 15 residues. CDR3 in DNA: TGTGCCAGCAGTGAGAGTGGGACAGGGAGGCACGAGCAGTACTTC. Translation gives CASSESGTGRHEQYF.

The chain couples TRBV6-2 or TRBV6-3 to TRBJ2-1; D perhaps matches TRBD2 (5 bases). V lost 2 bases and J lost 6, with 11 bases in between. From germline, CDR1 is MNHEY and CDR2 SVGEGT. The CDR3 loop spans 14 amino acids. The CDR3 DNA reads as TGTGCCAGCAGTTACGTTATCGGAGGCAATGAGCAGTTCTTC. It translates to CASSYVIGGNEQFF.

This clonotype has at least ten counts. The chain is built from TRBV7-2 and TRBJ2-3; 11 bases map to TRBD2. The germline V gene has CDR1 SGHTA and CDR2 FQGNSA. CDR3 length: 15 residues. Germline trimming cut 8 bases from V and 1 base from J; bases unmatched to any gene: 5. The CDR3 loop reads CASGGGLAGTDTQYF. The CDR3 DNA is TGTGCCAGCGGTGGGGGACTAGCGGGCACAGATACGCAGTATTTT.

The rearrangement joins TRBV19 to TRBJ1-1; 8 bases are a match to TRBD1. This CDR3 region has 14 residues. The ends lost 4 bases at V and 2 bases at J; junction bases unmatched: 3. Germline V lookup: CDR1 LNHDA, CDR2 SQIVND (reference sequence). The CDR3 protein is CASSRDRINTEAFF. The CDR3 DNA follows: TGTGCCAGTAGTAGGGACAGGATTAACACTGAAGCTTTCTTT.

V usage is TRBV28 and J usage is TRBJ1-1; D possibly corresponds to TRBD1 (6 bases). The CDR3 runs 13 residues. V lost 6 bases, J lost 4 bases, and 12 bases lay in between. Germline V gives CDR1 MDHEN, CDR2 SYDVKM. CDR3 coding DNA: TGTGCCAGCAGCCCGGGACAAGTCACTGAAGCTTTCTTT. Protein product: CASSPGQVTEAFF. The variable domain in full, completed from reference TRBV28 and TRBJ1-1, reads DVKVTQSSRYLVKRTGEKVFLECVQDMDHENMFWYRQDPGLGLRLIYFSYDVKMKEKGDIPEGYSVSREKKERFSLILESASTNQTSMYLCASSPGQVTEAFFGQGTRLTVV.

The chain's CDR3 is CASSIEPLDGYTF. The CDR3 DNA follows: TGTGCCAGTAGTATTGAGCCTTTGGATGGCTACACCTTC. The chain has TRBV19 and TRBJ1-2; unclear D gene. The germline V and J ends were trimmed by 3 bases and 6 bases, with 11 bases remaining between them. The CDR3 is made up of 13 amino acids. Germline assignment: CDR1 LNHDA and CDR2 SQIVND (reference sequence).

This clonotype was seen at least ten times. The chain has TRBV28 and TRBJ2-1; 7 nucleotides match TRBD2. V lost 2 bases to trimming and J lost 15 bases; unmatched junction nucleotides: 7. CDR1 and CDR2 (germline): MDHEN, SYDVKM. CDR3 length: 12 amino acids. Here the CDR3 DNA reads TGTGCCAGCAGTTTAGGGCTAGGGGAGGGGTTCTTC. This gives the protein CASSLGLGEGFF.

This clonotype appeared a single time. The chain employs TRBV18 and TRBJ1-1; D is ambiguous. Deletions cut 6 bases from V and 4 bases from J, with 9 bases between. This CDR3 has 12 residues. Germline V lookup: CDR1 KGHSH, CDR2 LQKENI. The CDR3 nucleotides are TGTGCCAGCTCTTCGATCGGCACTGAAGCTTTCTTT. Translation gives CASSSIGTEAFF. Full variable domain (missing parts from reference TRBV18 and TRBJ1-1): NAGVMQNPRHLVRRRGQEARLRCSPMKGHSHVYWYRQLPEEGLKFMVYLQKENIIDESGMPKERFSAEFPKEGPSILRIQQVVRGDSAAYFCASSSIGTEAFFGQGTRLTVV.

This chain connects TRBV6-5 to TRBJ1-6, with TRBD1 as a possible D gene (6 bases). The CDR3 spans 19 residues. The germline CDR1 and CDR2 sequences are MNHEY and SVGAGI. Trimming removed 0 bases at V and 0 bases at J, with 15 bases between. As DNA, the CDR3 is TGTGCCAGCAGTTACTCGACAGGCACCTGGAGCTCCTATAATTCACCCCTCCACTTT. This codes for CASSYSTGTWSSYNSPLHF.

The chain carries TRBV20-1 and TRBJ2-7; TRBD2 matches at 9 bases. Germline V gene lookup returns CDR1 DFQATT and CDR2 SNEGSKA (reference sequence). The CDR3 covers 15 residues. The junction had 8 bases not matched to a gene; V was cut back by 0 bases and J by 5 bases. This CDR3 reads CSARDGGRASDEQYF. The CDR3 region has the DNA TGCAGTGCTAGAGACGGCGGGAGGGCCTCGGACGAGCAGTACTTC.

This clonotype has just a few counts. The chain joins TRBV2 to TRBJ1-4; 10 positions match TRBD1. Germline CDR1 SNHLY, CDR2 FYNNEI. The CDR3 extends over 18 amino acids. Trimming removed 6 bases from V and 0 bases from J; junction bases left unmatched: 10. The CDR3 DNA is TGTGCCAGCAGCGTACCCGGGACAGGGGCCTCAACTAATGAAAAACTGTTTTTT. Translation gives CASSVPGTGASTNEKLFF.

The chain has TRBV20-1 and TRBJ1-1, with unresolved D. The V gene's germline CDR1 is DFQATT and CDR2 SNEGSKA (reference sequence). Trimming took off 3 bases at V and 4 bases at J, with 15 bases between the two ends. The CDR3 is 14 amino acids. CDR3 sequence reads: CSASDTKGSTEAFF. The CDR3 nucleotides are TGCAGTGCTAGTGATACTAAGGGTAGCACTGAAGCTTTCTTT.

The chain has TRBV4-1 and TRBJ2-1; TRBD1 agrees at 7 bases. The junction had 3 bases not matched to a gene; V was cut back by 8 bases and J by 2 bases. The CDR3 covers 13 residues. CDR1 MGHRA and CDR2 YSYEKL come from the germline V gene. The CDR3 protein is CASGGQTYNEQFF. The CDR3 nucleotides read TGCGCCAGCGGGGGACAGACCTACAATGAGCAGTTCTTC.

The chain joins TRBV11-2 to TRBJ1-2; no clear D. The CDR3 contains 16 residues. In germline, CDR1 is SGHAT, CDR2 FQNNGV. Trimming stripped 4 bases from V and 1 base from J, with 16 bases between. The CDR3 DNA sequence: TGTGCCAGCAGCTGGACGGCCCTACAGCATAACTATGGCTACACCTTC. Translated: CASSWTALQHNYGYTF.

This clonotype was detected a few times. At one end the junction does not follow the germline gene, possibly because of a read error. The J gene is TRBJ2-2, the V gene TRBV7-7; 8 bases are a match to TRBD2. This CDR3 has 17 residues. Per germline, CDR1 SSHAT and CDR2 FNYEAQ (reference sequence). The CDR3: CASSLASLAGETGELFF. For the CDR3, the DNA is TGTGCTAGCAGCTTAGCAAGTCTAGCGGGCGAGACCGGGGAGCTGTTTTTT.

V is TRBV4-3 and J is TRBJ2-7, with 11 bases that match TRBD1. Looked up from germline, CDR1 is LGHNA and CDR2 is YSLEER. Trimming removed 3 bases from V and 6 bases from J; junction bases left unmatched: 10. The CDR3 sequence is 16 residues long. CDR3 residues: CASSQAIPGQGGEQYF. In DNA form, the CDR3 reads TGCGCCAGCAGCCAGGCAATTCCGGGACAGGGGGGCGAGCAGTACTTC.

This chain uses TRBV6-1 with TRBJ2-3, with 12 bases that match TRBD2. The V gene's germline CDR1 is MNHNS and CDR2 SASEGT. The CDR3 is made up of 14 amino acids. Unmatched junction bases numbered 5, after V lost 6 bases and J lost 7 bases. CDR3 sequence: CASSRTSGTNTQYF. For the CDR3, the DNA is TGTGCCAGCAGCCGGACTAGCGGGACGAATACGCAGTATTTT.

This clonotype was recorded once. J is TRBJ1-1 and V is TRBV5-6; unclear D gene. V lost 1 base, J lost 4 bases, and 8 bases lay in between. The CDR3 spans 13 residues. Germline loops: CDR1 SGHDT, CDR2 YYEEEE. As DNA, the CDR3 is TGTGCCAGCAGCTTGTCGTTGGCCACTGAAGCTTTCTTT. It encodes CASSLSLATEAFF.

Only a few counts were recorded for this clonotype. The chain recombines TRBV12-3 or TRBV12-4 with TRBJ2-3; perhaps TRBD1 as D (6 bases). The germline V and J ends were trimmed by 6 bases and 0 bases, with 10 bases remaining between them. The CDR3 sequence is 14 residues long. This CDR3 is CASRRTASTDTQYF. In DNA form, the CDR3 reads TGTGCCAGCAGGCGGACAGCTAGCACAGATACGCAGTATTTT.

This clonotype was counted a few times. The rearrangement uses TRBV4-1 and TRBJ1-5; TRBD1 aligns across 9 bases. V dropped 4 bases and J dropped 5; count of bases not matched to a gene: 6. The CDR3 has 15 residues. CDR1 is MGHRA, CDR2 YSYEKL, per germline. CDR3 sequence (DNA): TGCGCCAGCAGCCCTCCGGGACAGGGCTATCAGCCCCAGCATTTT. Translation: CASSPPGQGYQPQHF.

The sample holds a few counts of this clonotype. The gene calls are TRBV12-3 or TRBV12-4 and TRBJ1-1, with TRBD1 matching over 8 bases. With V trimmed by 6 bases and J by 3 bases, 6 bases remained unmatched. The CDR3 is made up of 14 amino acids. The CDR3 nucleotides read TGTGCCAGCAGACCAGGGGGCCTTTACACTGAAGCTTTCTTT. Translating gives CASRPGGLYTEAFF.

The chain recombines TRBV19 with TRBJ1-5; D unclear. Germline-derived CDR1 and CDR2 are LNHDA and SQIVND (reference sequence). V dropped 9 bases and J dropped 0 bases, with 9 bases sitting between them. The CDR3 totals 13 residues. The CDR3 protein is CASGPYSNQPQHF. The CDR3 coding sequence is TGTGCCAGCGGACCCTATAGCAATCAGCCCCAGCATTTT.

This chain connects TRBV18 to TRBJ1-1; D uncertain. The CDR3 consists of 14 residues. V was shortened by 5 bases and J by 1 base, with 11 bases between the two germline ends. Germline V gene data show CDR1 as KGHSH and CDR2 as LQKENI. The CDR3 loop reads CASSSDPRNTEAFF. CDR3 DNA: TGTGCCAGCTCATCTGATCCTCGGAACACTGAAGCTTTCTTT.

This clonotype has ten or more counts. The chain has TRBV27 and TRBJ2-2; no clear D. The V gene's germline CDR1 is MNHEY and CDR2 SMNVEV (reference sequence). Trimming left V 6 bases short and J 6 bases short, with 8 bases between. The CDR3 has 12 amino acids. The CDR3 nucleotides are TGTGCCAGCAGCCTTTTGGCCGGGGAGCTGTTTTTT. Translated: CASSLLAGELFF.

V usage is TRBV27 and J usage is TRBJ2-3, with a tentative D call TRBD2 (5 bases). The ends were cut back, 5 bases at V and 5 bases at J, with 23 bases in the middle. Germline V gene data show CDR1 as MNHEY and CDR2 as SMNVEV (reference sequence). The CDR3 consists of 17 residues. This CDR3 reads CASSPGGRLGWVDTQYF. CDR3 sequence (DNA): TGTGCCAGCAGTCCCGGAGGACGCCTGGGCTGGGTAGATACGCAGTATTTT.

This clonotype has more than one count but fewer than ten. This rearrangement joins TRBV7-2 to TRBJ2-2; unclear D gene. This CDR3 contains 14 residues. Per the germline V gene, CDR1 is SGHTA and CDR2 is FQGNSA. Trimming took off 1 base at V and 4 bases at J, with 7 bases between the two ends. CDR3 bases: TGTGCCAGCAGCTTAGGCCGTTCCACCGGGGAGCTGTTTTTT. Amino acids: CASSLGRSTGELFF.